This T cell receptor beta chain was sequenced during a study of radiation and T cells in renal cell carcinoma (TCRdb year 2020). Notes on the research overall: The samples were drawn from a clinical trial, where primary renal cell carcinomas were treated with 15 Gy of stereotactic body radiation therapy and then removed by nephrectomy 4 weeks afterward. A total of approximately 4 million unique CDR3 nucleotide sequences, encoding 2,500,000 or so unique CDR3 amino acid sequences, were found across all 50 or so samples. TCR beta sequencing covered some 55 samples in total, comprising some 26 tumors and approximately 27 peripheral blood samples. Paper-wide results and their limitations: Because pretreatment tumor biopsies were not available, the study could not determine whether clonotypes were already present within the tumor at baseline. In blood, the top tumor clonotypes increased between baseline and 2 weeks post-radiation and then shrank by 4 weeks, which suggests that tumor-resident clones expanded only transiently. Blood repertoire dynamics were not followed beyond 4 weeks after treatment. Because the trial had a single-armed design, the trial could not examine how radiation dose or scheduling affected the TCR repertoire.

The CDR3 runs 16 amino acids, cysteine and phenylalanine included. Just the 48-base CDR3 DNA is kept, in frame starting at base 1. The V end loses 4 bases and the J end loses 6 bases, and a stretch of 20 bases separates them. CDR1 and CDR2 (SGHTA, FQGNSA) derive from the germline V gene. A note on this clone: Its antigen has not been determined. Qualities for individual bases were not recorded, and no much larger clone is one base off.

The immunoSEQ kit was used, according to the manufacturer's recommendations, to generate TCR beta libraries from genomic DNA. Library preparation used a first multiplex PCR with proprietary primers, then a second PCR adding unique barcodes, with bead cleanups after each round. A positive control reaction and a negative control reaction, both provided in the kit, were run with every batch of samples. The final libraries were assessed on an Agilent 4200 TapeStation D1000 ScreenTape, pooled by volume, and quantified by qPCR. Sequencing ran on an Illumina NextSeq500 with a MidOutput 150-cycle cartridge, using 156 Read1 and 15 Index1 cycles with kit custom primers. The pooled library was loaded at around 1 pM, and 20% PhiX control was spiked in. Per the source publication's procedure: The vendor-processed data were analyzed in R, and a clonotype was defined as all T cells that share the same CDR3 nucleotide sequence. For clone abundance analyses, frequencies were normalized to the 10,000 most abundant clones per sample. Public T cell clones, which averaged fewer than five per sample, were removed prior to analysis. A difference in abundance of at least 32-fold between compartments was used to define tumor-enriched and baseline blood-enriched clonotypes. A beta-binomial differential abundance model was applied to find clonotypes that expanded or contracted between blood time points. Similarity between tumor and blood repertoires was quantified using the Baroni-Urbani and Buser coefficient, and groups were compared with two-tailed Wilcoxon tests in R. TCRdb's version of the immuneACCESS table is confined to in-frame rearrangements and falls short of the full clone set. An unresolved V gene accounts for under half of the shortfall where checked; the remainder is of unknown origin. The V and J calls and clone size come from that table; D and trimming were worked out from the DNA. The sample data list 120,000 to 150,000 clones, and about 87% of these were observed just once. Together, the top ten hold 3.5% to 5% of the sample.

The time point label for this specimen denotes: baseline pretreatment blood. The treatment or condition label of this sample denotes: 15 Gy SBRT to primary tumor, nephrectomy 4 weeks later. Serial peripheral blood from radiation-treated patients was sampled at baseline, 2 weeks and 4 weeks after SBRT to track tumor-enriched clonotypes. Renal cell carcinoma with clear cell pathology was present in all patients. The QIAamp DNA Blood Mini Kit (Qiagen) was used to prepare genomic DNA for TCR sequencing. Only samples passing all quality control checks were included in the analyses. Recombination connected TRBV7-2 to TRBJ2-3, with the D call perhaps TRBD1 or TRBD2, as 7 bases match in each case. The sample in question was blood, obtained from a patient whose treatment included radiotherapy and nephrectomy. This clonotype was sampled from a woman aged 70 to 79 with renal cell carcinoma. The nucleotide sequence is given as TGTGCCAGCAGCTACCAGGGGGGGCGAGTCGGGGATACGCAGTATTTT. This codes for CASSYQGGRVGDTQYF.